Only one count was recorded for the clone carrying this TCR beta chain. The antigen is not known. TCRdb's copy holds only in-frame clones and misses some; the assay was immunoSEQ multiplex PCR. The profile shows approximately 50,000 clones, 88% of them singletons. The data derive from a study of PD-1 blockade in classical Hodgkin lymphoma. The wider study: Nivolumab dosing for patients was 3 mg/kg, administered intravenously every 2 weeks. Study results and limitations: Partial responders and progressors had significantly lower baseline TCR diversity.

This CDR3 has 15 amino acids. Trimming pared 5 bases from V and 2 bases from J, leaving 12 bases between. CDR1 SGHVS and CDR2 FNYEAQ come from the germline V gene. There was relapse after autologous stem cell transplantation in every patient, and there was variation in brentuximab vedotin exposure. This sequence originates from a human donor with classical Hodgkin lymphoma. The chain has TRBV7-6 and TRBJ2-2; D possibly corresponds to TRBD1 (6 bases). Sample: peripheral blood mononuclear cells (PBMCs), taken before the second cycle of nivolumab. CDR3 in DNA: TGTGCCAGCAGCGCCAGGACAGCTAACACCGGGGAGCTGTTTTTT. Its protein product is CASSARTANTGELFF.